The present T cell receptor beta chain was sequenced within a study of OX40 agonist ivuxolimab in advanced cancers. Overall study context: Treatment of patients was with ivuxolimab, an agonistic anti-OX40 (CD134) antibody. The study, taken as a whole, reports: Expanded peripheral T cell antigen specificity was not determined.

On this clone: As yet, its antigen is unknown.

Systemic immunosuppression or autoimmune disease history was grounds to exclude patients. V was clipped by 2 bases and J by 8 bases, with 13 bases between them. Germline V gives CDR1 MNHNS, CDR2 SASEGT. There are 13 residues in the CDR3. Some clones are missing from TCRdb's copy, which holds only in-frame ones; the method was immunoSEQ multiplex PCR. The table lists about 89,000 clones, about 86% of them singletons. This material consisted of CD4+ or CD8+ T cells sorted from blood, taken in a trial of the OX40 agonist ivuxolimab. The receptor comes from an adult with an advanced solid tumor such as melanoma, head and neck, liver or kidney cancer. The chain employs TRBV6-1 and TRBJ2-7, with D hard to call. The CDR3 region is CASSEIMSQKQYF. The CDR3 bases are TGTGCCAGCAGTGAAATCATGAGTCAAAAGCAGTACTTC.